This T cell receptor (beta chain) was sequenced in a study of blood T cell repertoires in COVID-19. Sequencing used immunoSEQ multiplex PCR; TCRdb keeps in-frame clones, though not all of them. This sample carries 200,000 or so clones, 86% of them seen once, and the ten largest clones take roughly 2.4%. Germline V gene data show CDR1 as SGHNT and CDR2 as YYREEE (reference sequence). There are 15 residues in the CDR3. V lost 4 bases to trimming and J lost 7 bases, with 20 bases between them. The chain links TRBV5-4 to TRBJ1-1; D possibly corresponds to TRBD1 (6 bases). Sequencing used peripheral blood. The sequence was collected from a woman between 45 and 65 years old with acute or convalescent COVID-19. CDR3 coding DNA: TGTGCCAGCAGCCCGACGATAGGACAGCTAGTTGAAGCTTTCTTT. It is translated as CASSPTIGQLVEAFF.